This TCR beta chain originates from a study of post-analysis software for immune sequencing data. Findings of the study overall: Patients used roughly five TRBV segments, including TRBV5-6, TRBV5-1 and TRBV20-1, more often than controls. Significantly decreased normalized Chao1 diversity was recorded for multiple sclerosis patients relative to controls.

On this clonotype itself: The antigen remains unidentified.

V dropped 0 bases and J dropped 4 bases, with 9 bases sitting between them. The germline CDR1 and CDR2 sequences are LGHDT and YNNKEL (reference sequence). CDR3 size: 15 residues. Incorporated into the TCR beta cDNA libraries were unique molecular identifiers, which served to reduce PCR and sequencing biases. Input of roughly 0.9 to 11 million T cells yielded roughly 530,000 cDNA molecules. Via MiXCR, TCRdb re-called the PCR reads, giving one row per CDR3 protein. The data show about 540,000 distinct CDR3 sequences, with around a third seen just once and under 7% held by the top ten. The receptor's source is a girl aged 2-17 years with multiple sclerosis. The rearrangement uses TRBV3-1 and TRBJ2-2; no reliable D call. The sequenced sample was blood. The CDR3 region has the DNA TGTGCCAGCAGCCAAGATGGGCTAATCACCGGGGAGCTGTTTTTT. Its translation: CASSQDGLITGELFF.